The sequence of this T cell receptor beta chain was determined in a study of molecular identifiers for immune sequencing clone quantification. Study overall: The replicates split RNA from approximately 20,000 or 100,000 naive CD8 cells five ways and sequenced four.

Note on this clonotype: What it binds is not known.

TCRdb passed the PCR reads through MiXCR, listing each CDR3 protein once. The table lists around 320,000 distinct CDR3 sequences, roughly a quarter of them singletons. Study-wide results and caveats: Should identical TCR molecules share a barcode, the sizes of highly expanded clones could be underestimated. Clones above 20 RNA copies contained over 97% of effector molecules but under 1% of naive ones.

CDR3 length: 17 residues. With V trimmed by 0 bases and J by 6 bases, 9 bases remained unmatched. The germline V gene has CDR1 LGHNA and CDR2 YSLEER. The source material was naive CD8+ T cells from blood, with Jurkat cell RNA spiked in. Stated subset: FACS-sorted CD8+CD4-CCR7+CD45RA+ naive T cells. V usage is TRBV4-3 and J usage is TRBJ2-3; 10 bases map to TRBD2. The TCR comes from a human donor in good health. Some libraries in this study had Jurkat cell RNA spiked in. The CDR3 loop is CASSQDWSGGAFDTQYF. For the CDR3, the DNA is TGCGCCAGCAGCCAAGATTGGAGCGGGGGGGCCTTCGATACGCAGTATTTT.